One T cell receptor (beta chain) is described in this entry. The CDR3 extends over 15 amino acids. The V and J ends lost 5 bases and 5 bases, in that order; junction bases with no gene match: 9. Germline CDR1 reads MDHEN; CDR2 reads SYDVKM. This entry belongs to a study of OX40 agonist ivuxolimab in advanced cancers. Using immunoSEQ multiplex PCR, the repertoire was profiled, and TCRdb retains in-frame clones only, with some absent. The repertoire holds 66,000 or so clones, approximately 92% seen once, with 23% in the top ten. The V and J genes are TRBV28 and TRBJ1-5, with 7 nucleotides matching TRBD1. The sequencing used CD4+ or CD8+ T cells sorted from blood, collected in a trial of the OX40 agonist ivuxolimab. This sequence was found in an adult with an advanced solid tumor such as melanoma, head and neck, liver or kidney cancer. In DNA form, the CDR3 reads TGTGCCAGCAGTCCCCCCCAGACAGGGTATCAGCCCCAGCATTTT. As protein: CASSPPQTGYQPQHF.